These T cell receptor beta chains were read from a single sample in a study of blood T cell repertoires in COVID-19. Assay: immunoSEQ multiplex PCR; the TCRdb copy retains only in-frame clones and omits some. In the table there are hundreds of thousands of clones, 70% to 90% of which are singletons. Sample: peripheral blood. These receptors all come from a man between 40 and 49 years old with acute or convalescent COVID-19. CDR3s include the opening cysteine and the closing phenylalanine or tryptophan. Each record gives: CDR3 DNA, CDR3 protein, V gene, D gene, J gene, clone size. D genes are given only for firm matches. Expanded clones get a size class; other rows say once, few or many, or leave the size out.

DNA: TGTGCCAGCAGCCAAGATCTAGTGACGGCACGACACTTT
CDR3: CASSQDLVTARHF
V: TRBV4-2
D: NA
J: TRBJ1-6
size: NA

DNA: TGCGCCAGCAGCTCCCGCGTTCTCACCGGGGAGCTGTTTTTT
CDR3: CASSSRVLTGELFF
V: TRBV5-1
D: NA
J: TRBJ2-2
size: NA

DNA: TGTGCCAGCATGATTAGACAGCTAAATGAAAAACTGTTTTTT
CDR3: CASMIRQLNEKLFF
V: TRBV2
D: NA
J: TRBJ1-4
size: NA

DNA: TGTGCCAGTAAGGTCTCCGGACAGGGAGATTCACCCCTCCACTTT
CDR3: CASKVSGQGDSPLHF
V: TRBV19
D: TRBD1
J: TRBJ1-6
size: NA

DNA: TGTGCCAGCAGCGGGGGGACAGGGGTTAACACTGAAGCTTTCTTT
CDR3: CASSGGTGVNTEAFF
V: TRBV7-9
D: TRBD1
J: TRBJ1-1
size: NA

DNA: TGTGCCAGCAGCTCCGGGACTAGCGGGCAGACCCAGTACTTC
CDR3: CASSSGTSGQTQYF
V: TRBV7-8
D: TRBD2
J: TRBJ2-5
size: NA

DNA: TGTGCCGCTACAGGGGGCGCTCGGCGCACTGAAGCTTTCTTT
CDR3: CAATGGARRTEAFF
V: TRBV6-6
D: TRBD1
J: TRBJ1-1
size: NA

DNA: TGTGCCAGCAGCGTACTACACAGGGCACCCTACAATGAGCAGTTCTTC
CDR3: CASSVLHRAPYNEQFF
V: TRBV28
D: NA
J: TRBJ2-1
size: NA

DNA: TGTGCCAGCAGTTCAGGACAGTACACCGGGGAGCTGTTTTTT
CDR3: CASSSGQYTGELFF
V: TRBV27
D: NA
J: TRBJ2-2
size: NA

DNA: TGTGCCAGCAGCTTCCCCTCGGGTAGGCTTTACTACGAGCAGTACTTC
CDR3: CASSFPSGRLYYEQYF
V: TRBV7-2
D: NA
J: TRBJ2-7
size: NA

DNA: TGTGCCAGCGGAACCCCGGGGGACTGGAATGAGCAGTTCTTC
CDR3: CASGTPGDWNEQFF
V: TRBV7-3
D: NA
J: TRBJ2-1
size: NA

DNA: TGTGCCAGCAGCTTATGGGGAGGGCCATACAATGAGCAGTTCTTC
CDR3: CASSLWGGPYNEQFF
V: TRBV7-2
D: TRBD2
J: TRBJ2-1
size: few

DNA: TGTGCCAGCAGCCTCGGGACAGGGGGTCCTCGTTCGCTCCACTTT
CDR3: CASSLGTGGPRSLHF
V: TRBV11-3
D: TRBD1
J: TRBJ1-6
size: NA

DNA: TGCAGCGTTGTGGGACAGGGGGGTACTGAAGCTTTCTTT
CDR3: CSVVGQGGTEAFF
V: TRBV29-1
D: TRBD1
J: TRBJ1-1
size: NA

DNA: TGTGCCAGCAGTTTACGGGGGAGAAATGAGCAGTTCTTC
CDR3: CASSLRGRNEQFF
V: TRBV12-3/TRBV12-4
D: NA
J: TRBJ2-1
size: NA

DNA: TGTGCCTGCTCAGGGTGGGAGGAAGAGACCCAGTACTTC
CDR3: CACSGWEEETQYF
V: TRBV30
D: NA
J: TRBJ2-5
size: NA

DNA: TGTGCCAGCAGCTCCCGTCAGGGACTAGATAATGAGCAGTTCTTC
CDR3: CASSSRQGLDNEQFF
V: TRBV7-6
D: TRBD2
J: TRBJ2-1
size: NA

DNA: TGTGCCAGTAGTATAGACGGTGAAGCTTTCTTT
CDR3: CASSIDGEAFF
V: TRBV19
D: NA
J: TRBJ1-1
size: NA

DNA: TGTGCCACCAGCCGTGACAGGGGGCCCACAGATACGCAGTATTTT
CDR3: CATSRDRGPTDTQYF
V: TRBV24-1
D: TRBD1
J: TRBJ2-3
size: NA

DNA: TGCGCCAGCAGCCAAGAAGCGGCGGAAAACACTGAAGCTTTCTTT
CDR3: CASSQEAAENTEAFF
V: TRBV4-1
D: NA
J: TRBJ1-1
size: once

DNA: TGTGCCAGCTCACCAGGGACAGGGTCGGACGAGCAGTACTTC
CDR3: CASSPGTGSDEQYF
V: TRBV18
D: TRBD1
J: TRBJ2-7
size: NA

DNA: TGCGCCAGCAGTGAGCCGAGACTAGGTTTAAACTACGAGCAGTACTTC
CDR3: CASSEPRLGLNYEQYF
V: TRBV10-1
D: NA
J: TRBJ2-7
size: once

DNA: TGTGCCTGGACGCCGCAGTATGGCTACACCTTC
CDR3: CAWTPQYGYTF
V: TRBV30
D: NA
J: TRBJ1-2
size: NA

DNA: TGTGCCAGCAGCACAACAGAGGACTACTACAATGAGCAGTTCTTC
CDR3: CASSTTEDYYNEQFF
V: TRBV28
D: NA
J: TRBJ2-1
size: NA

DNA: TGTGCCAGCAGCCCTCGACAGGGGCGAGACGGGAATGAAAAACTGTTTTTT
CDR3: CASSPRQGRDGNEKLFF
V: TRBV7-9
D: TRBD1
J: TRBJ1-4
size: NA

DNA: TGCGCCACCAGTAGGAGCGGGGGATCCTACAATGAGCAGTTCTTC
CDR3: CATSRSGGSYNEQFF
V: TRBV5-1
D: TRBD2
J: TRBJ2-1
size: NA

DNA: TGCGCCAGCAGCGCTCGACAGGGCGGCACTGAAGCTTTCTTT
CDR3: CASSARQGGTEAFF
V: TRBV5-1
D: TRBD1
J: TRBJ1-1
size: NA

DNA: TGTGCCAGTACTAGCGGGAGGGACCTCACCGGGGAGCTGTTTTTT
CDR3: CASTSGRDLTGELFF
V: TRBV19
D: TRBD2
J: TRBJ2-2
size: NA

DNA: TGCAGTGCTAGTTGGCTGACAGGGAATGAGCAGTTCTTC
CDR3: CSASWLTGNEQFF
V: TRBV20-1
D: TRBD1
J: TRBJ2-1
size: NA

DNA: TGTGCCAGCAGCTCTGATGCACCCGGCGAGCAGTACTTC
CDR3: CASSSDAPGEQYF
V: TRBV7-3
D: NA
J: TRBJ2-7
size: NA

DNA: TGCGCCAGCAGCGCTTACAGGGACGGCCACACTGAAGCTTTCTTT
CDR3: CASSAYRDGHTEAFF
V: TRBV5-1
D: NA
J: TRBJ1-1
size: NA

DNA: TGTGCCATCAGCGGGACGGGACAAACCTATAACTATGGCTACACCTTC
CDR3: CAISGTGQTYNYGYTF
V: TRBV10-3
D: NA
J: TRBJ1-2
size: NA

DNA: TGTGCCAGCAGCTTCCTAGCGGGAGGGAGTGGTACGCAGTATTTT
CDR3: CASSFLAGGSGTQYF
V: TRBV5-4
D: TRBD2
J: TRBJ2-3
size: NA

DNA: TGTGCCAGTAGACGGGGGTCGCAGTACACCGGGGAGCTGTTTTTT
CDR3: CASRRGSQYTGELFF
V: TRBV19
D: NA
J: TRBJ2-2
size: NA

DNA: TGTGCCAGCAGTACTTTGGACAGGGGGTATTTGACCCAGTACTTC
CDR3: CASSTLDRGYLTQYF
V: TRBV6-5
D: TRBD1
J: TRBJ2-5
size: NA

DNA: TGTGCCAGCTCACCACCGAACCGGCAGGGACTCACAGATACGCAGTATTTT
CDR3: CASSPPNRQGLTDTQYF
V: TRBV18
D: NA
J: TRBJ2-3
size: NA

DNA: TGTGCCAGCAGCTCTAACCGTGGAGATAGATCCATGAACACTGAAGCTTTCTTT
CDR3: CASSSNRGDRSMNTEAFF
V: TRBV7-9
D: NA
J: TRBJ1-1
size: NA

DNA: TGCGCCAGCAGCCACCAAAGTCCCTTCGGGCCCCTCCACTTT
CDR3: CASSHQSPFGPLHF
V: TRBV4-1
D: NA
J: TRBJ1-6
size: NA

DNA: TGCGCCAGCAGCTTTGGGCAGGGCGCTCCCTATGGCTACACCTTC
CDR3: CASSFGQGAPYGYTF
V: TRBV5-1
D: NA
J: TRBJ1-2
size: NA

DNA: TGTGCCTGGAGTTTAGGGGGCACAGATACGCAGTATTTT
CDR3: CAWSLGGTDTQYF
V: TRBV30
D: NA
J: TRBJ2-3
size: NA

DNA: TGTGCCAGCAGCTTGCCTCACAGGGGCTACACCTTC
CDR3: CASSLPHRGYTF
V: TRBV5-4
D: NA
J: TRBJ1-2
size: NA

DNA: TGTGCCAGTAGGACTAGCGGGAACACCGGGGAGCTGTTTTTT
CDR3: CASRTSGNTGELFF
V: TRBV19
D: TRBD2
J: TRBJ2-2
size: NA

DNA: TGTGCCAGCAGCCAGTTACGGAGCTCCTACGAGCAGTACTTC
CDR3: CASSQLRSSYEQYF
V: TRBV3-1/TRBV3-2
D: NA
J: TRBJ2-7
size: NA

DNA: TGTGCCTGGAGTTCCGGGACAGCTCAGACCCAGTACTTC
CDR3: CAWSSGTAQTQYF
V: TRBV30
D: TRBD1
J: TRBJ2-5
size: NA

DNA: TGTGCCAGCAGTGGAGGAGGCAGTTTCTATGGCTACACCTTC
CDR3: CASSGGGSFYGYTF
V: TRBV2
D: NA
J: TRBJ1-2
size: NA

DNA: TGTGCCAGCAGTTTAGTGGAGGCGGGGCGGGATGAGCAGTTCTTC
CDR3: CASSLVEAGRDEQFF
V: TRBV6-4
D: NA
J: TRBJ2-1
size: NA

DNA: TGTGCCAGCAGCACGAAGACAGGGAGCTCCTACGAGCAGTACTTC
CDR3: CASSTKTGSSYEQYF
V: TRBV5-4
D: TRBD1
J: TRBJ2-7
size: NA

DNA: TGTGCCAGCAGCGACAGGAGAGCCAAAAACATTCAGTACTTC
CDR3: CASSDRRAKNIQYF
V: TRBV27
D: NA
J: TRBJ2-4
size: NA